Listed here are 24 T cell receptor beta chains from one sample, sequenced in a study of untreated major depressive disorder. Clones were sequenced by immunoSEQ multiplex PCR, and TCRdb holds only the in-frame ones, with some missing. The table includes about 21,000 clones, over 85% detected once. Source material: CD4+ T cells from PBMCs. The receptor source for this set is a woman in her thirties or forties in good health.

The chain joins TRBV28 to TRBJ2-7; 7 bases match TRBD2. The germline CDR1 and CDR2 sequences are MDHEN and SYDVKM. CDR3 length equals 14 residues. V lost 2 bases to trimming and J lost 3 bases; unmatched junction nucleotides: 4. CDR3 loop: CASSLLPSGYEQYF. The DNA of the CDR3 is TGTGCCAGCAGTTTACTCCCTAGCGGCTACGAGCAGTACTTC.

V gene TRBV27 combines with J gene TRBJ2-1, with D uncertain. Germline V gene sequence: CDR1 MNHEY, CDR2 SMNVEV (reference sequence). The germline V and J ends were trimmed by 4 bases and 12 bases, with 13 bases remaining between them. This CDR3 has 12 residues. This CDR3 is CASSSVPDRQFF. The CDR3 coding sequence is TGTGCCAGCAGTTCCGTGCCAGATCGGCAGTTCTTC.

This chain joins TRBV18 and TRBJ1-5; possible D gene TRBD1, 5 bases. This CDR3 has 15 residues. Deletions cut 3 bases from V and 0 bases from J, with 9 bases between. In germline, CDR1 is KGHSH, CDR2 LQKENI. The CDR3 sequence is CASSPQGYSNQPQHF. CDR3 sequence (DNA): TGTGCCAGCTCACCGCAGGGTTATAGCAATCAGCCCCAGCATTTT.

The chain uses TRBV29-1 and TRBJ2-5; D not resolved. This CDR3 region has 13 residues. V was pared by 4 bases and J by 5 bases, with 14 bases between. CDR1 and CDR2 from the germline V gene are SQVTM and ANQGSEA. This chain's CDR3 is CSVVVGKRETQYF. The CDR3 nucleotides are TGCAGCGTTGTAGTCGGTAAAAGGGAGACCCAGTACTTC.

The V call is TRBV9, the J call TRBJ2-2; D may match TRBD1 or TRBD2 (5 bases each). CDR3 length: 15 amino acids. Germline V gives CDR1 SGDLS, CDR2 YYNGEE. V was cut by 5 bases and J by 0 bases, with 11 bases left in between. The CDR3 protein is CASRRGPSNTGELFF. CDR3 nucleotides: TGTGCCAGCAGGAGGGGCCCATCGAACACCGGGGAGCTGTTTTTT.

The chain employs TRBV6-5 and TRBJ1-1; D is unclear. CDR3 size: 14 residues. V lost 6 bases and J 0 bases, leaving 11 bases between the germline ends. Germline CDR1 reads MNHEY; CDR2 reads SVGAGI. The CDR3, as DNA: TGTGCCAGCAGATACGGGGTCATGAACACTGAAGCTTTCTTT. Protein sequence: CASRYGVMNTEAFF.

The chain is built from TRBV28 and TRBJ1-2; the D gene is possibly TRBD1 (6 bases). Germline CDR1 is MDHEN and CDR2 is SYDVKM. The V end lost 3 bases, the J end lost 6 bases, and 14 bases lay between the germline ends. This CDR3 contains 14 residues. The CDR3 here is CASSFSWAGDGYTF. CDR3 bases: TGTGCCAGCAGTTTCAGTTGGGCAGGGGATGGCTACACCTTC.

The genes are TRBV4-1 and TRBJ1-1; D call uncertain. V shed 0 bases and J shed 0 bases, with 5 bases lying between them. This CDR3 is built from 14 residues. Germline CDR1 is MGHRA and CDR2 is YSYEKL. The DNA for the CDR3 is TGCGCCAGCAGCCAAGAACGGGTGAACACTGAAGCTTTCTTT. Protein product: CASSQERVNTEAFF.

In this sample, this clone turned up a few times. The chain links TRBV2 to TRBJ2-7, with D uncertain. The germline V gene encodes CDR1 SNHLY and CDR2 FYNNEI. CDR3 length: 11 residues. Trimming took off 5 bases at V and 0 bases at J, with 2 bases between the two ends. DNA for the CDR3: TGTGCCAGCAGTCTCTCCTACGAGCAGTACGTC. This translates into CASSLSYEQYV.

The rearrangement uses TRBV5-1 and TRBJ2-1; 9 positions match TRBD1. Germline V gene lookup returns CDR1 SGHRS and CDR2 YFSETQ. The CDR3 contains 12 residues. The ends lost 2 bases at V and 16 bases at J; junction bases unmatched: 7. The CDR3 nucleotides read TGCGCCAGCAGCTTCGACAGGGGGGAACCTTTCTTC. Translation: CASSFDRGEPFF.

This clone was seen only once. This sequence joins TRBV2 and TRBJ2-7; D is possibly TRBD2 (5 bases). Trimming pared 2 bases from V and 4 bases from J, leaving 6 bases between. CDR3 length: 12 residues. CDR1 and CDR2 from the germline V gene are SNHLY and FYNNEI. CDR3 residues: CASSESGYEQYV. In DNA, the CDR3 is TGTGCCAGCAGTGAATCGGGATACGAGCAGTACGTC.

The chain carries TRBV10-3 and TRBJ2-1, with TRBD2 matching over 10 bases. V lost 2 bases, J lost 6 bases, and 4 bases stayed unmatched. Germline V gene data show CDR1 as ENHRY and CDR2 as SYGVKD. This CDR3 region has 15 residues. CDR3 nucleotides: TGTGCCATCAGTGAGGTTGCTAGCGGGAGCAATGAGCAGTTCTTC. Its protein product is CAISEVASGSNEQFF.

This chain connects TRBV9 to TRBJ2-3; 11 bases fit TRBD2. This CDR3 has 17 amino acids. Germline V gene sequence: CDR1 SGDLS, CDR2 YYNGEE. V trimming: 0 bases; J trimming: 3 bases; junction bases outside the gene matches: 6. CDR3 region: CASSVGIAGGSTDTQYF. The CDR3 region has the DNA TGTGCCAGCAGCGTAGGAATAGCGGGAGGGAGTACAGATACGCAGTATTTT.

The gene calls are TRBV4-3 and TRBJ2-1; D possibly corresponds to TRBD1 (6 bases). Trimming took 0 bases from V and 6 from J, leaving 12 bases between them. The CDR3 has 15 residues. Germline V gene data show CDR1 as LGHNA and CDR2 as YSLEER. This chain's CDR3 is CASSQEWSGVNEQFF. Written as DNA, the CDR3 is TGCGCCAGCAGCCAAGAGTGGTCAGGGGTCAATGAGCAGTTCTTC.

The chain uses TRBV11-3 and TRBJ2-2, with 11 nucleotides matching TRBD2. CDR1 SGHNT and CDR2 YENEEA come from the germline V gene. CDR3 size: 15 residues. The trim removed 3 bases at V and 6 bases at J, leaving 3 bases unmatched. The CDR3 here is CASSFTLAGAGELFF. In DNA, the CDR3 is TGTGCCAGCAGCTTCACACTAGCGGGAGCCGGGGAGCTGTTTTTT.

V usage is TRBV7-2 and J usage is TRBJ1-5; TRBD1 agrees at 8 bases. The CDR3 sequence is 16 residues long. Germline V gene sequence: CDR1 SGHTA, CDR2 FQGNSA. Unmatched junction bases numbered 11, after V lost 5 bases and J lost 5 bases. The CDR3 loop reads CASSQTPGGRDQPQHF. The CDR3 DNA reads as TGTGCCAGCAGCCAAACCCCAGGGGGCCGAGATCAGCCCCAGCATTTT.

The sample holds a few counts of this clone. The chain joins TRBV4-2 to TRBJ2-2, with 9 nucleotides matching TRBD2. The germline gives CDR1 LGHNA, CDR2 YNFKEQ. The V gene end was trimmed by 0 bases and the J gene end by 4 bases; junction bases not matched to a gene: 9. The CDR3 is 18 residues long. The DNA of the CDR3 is TGTGCCAGCAGCCAAGAGGATGTGACTAGCGGTGGCACCGGGGAGCTGTTTTTT. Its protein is CASSQEDVTSGGTGELFF.

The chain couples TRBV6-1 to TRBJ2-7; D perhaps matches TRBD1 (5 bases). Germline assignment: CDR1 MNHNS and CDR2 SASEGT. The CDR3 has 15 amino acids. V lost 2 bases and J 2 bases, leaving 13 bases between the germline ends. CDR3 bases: TGTGCCAGCAGTGAATACCAGGGATCCACCTACGAGCAGTACGTC. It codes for CASSEYQGSTYEQYV.

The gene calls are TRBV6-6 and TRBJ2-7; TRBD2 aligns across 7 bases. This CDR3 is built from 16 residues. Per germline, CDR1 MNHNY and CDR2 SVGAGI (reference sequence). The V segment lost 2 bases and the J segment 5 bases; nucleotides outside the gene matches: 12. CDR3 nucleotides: TGTGCCAGCAGTTACGGTCTAGCGGCCTCCCCAAACGAGCAGTACTTC. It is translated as CASSYGLAASPNEQYF.

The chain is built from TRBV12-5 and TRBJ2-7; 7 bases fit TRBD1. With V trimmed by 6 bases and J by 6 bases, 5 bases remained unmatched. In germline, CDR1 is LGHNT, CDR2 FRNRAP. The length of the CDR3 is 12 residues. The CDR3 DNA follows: TGTGCTAGTGGGACAGGGATCGGCGAGCAGTACTTC. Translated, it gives CASGTGIGEQYF.

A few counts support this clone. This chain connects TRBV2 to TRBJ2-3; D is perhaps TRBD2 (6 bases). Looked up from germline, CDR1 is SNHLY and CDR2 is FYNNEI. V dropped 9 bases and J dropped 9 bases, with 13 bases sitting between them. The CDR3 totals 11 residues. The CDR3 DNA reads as TGTGCCAGTGAGGCTAGCGTGACGCAGTATTTT. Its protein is CASEASVTQYF.

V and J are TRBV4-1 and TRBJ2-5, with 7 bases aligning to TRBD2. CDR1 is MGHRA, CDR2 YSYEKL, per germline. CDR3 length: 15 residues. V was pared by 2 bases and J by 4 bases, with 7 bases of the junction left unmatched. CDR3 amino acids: CASSQTTTSRETQYF. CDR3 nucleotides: TGCGCCAGCAGCCAAACTACGACTAGCCGAGAGACCCAGTACTTC.

CDR3 in amino acids: CASSDLRNTEAFF. In nucleotides, the CDR3 is TGTGCCAGCAGTGACCTCCGGAACACTGAAGCTTTCTTT. The gene calls are TRBV6-4 and TRBJ1-1; D ambiguous. The V end lost 2 bases, the J end lost 1 base, and 5 bases lay between the germline ends. The CDR3 sequence is 13 residues long. CDR1 and CDR2 from the germline V gene are MRHNA and SNTAGT.

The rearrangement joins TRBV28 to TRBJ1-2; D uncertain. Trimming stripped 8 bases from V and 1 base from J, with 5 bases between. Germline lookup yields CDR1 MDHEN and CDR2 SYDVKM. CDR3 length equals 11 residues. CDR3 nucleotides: TGTGCCAGCGAGGGTAACTATGGCTACACCTTC. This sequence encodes CASEGNYGYTF.